This TCR beta chain came from a study of radiotherapy plus CTLA-4 blockade in lung cancer (dated by TCRdb to 2016 to 2019). Notes on the research overall: Among enrolled patients, 15% to 20% had an objective response and 30% to 35% reached disease control. Paper-wide results and their limitations: After treatment with radiotherapy and ipilimumab, TCR clones that originated in tumors expanded in peripheral blood. The strongest predictors of response were reported to be early dynamic shifts in blood T cell clones along with a rise in serum interferon-beta following radiation.

Libraries were made using the immunoSEQ multiplex PCR assay. Here the immuneACCESS table is served through TCRdb, limited to in-frame sequences with V and J called. Missing clones are a known gap in these copies; in checked studies unresolved V genes cover under half, and the rest lacks a known reason. This sample lists about 97,000 clones; 65% to 85% were detected once. The ten largest clonotypes hold around 3% of the sample. Concerning this clone itself: Its antigen target is currently unknown. Per-base quality was not reported, and no clone a single base away is much larger than it.

Via the germline V gene, CDR1 is MNHEY and CDR2 SVGAGI. There are 14 amino acids in the CDR3, from cysteine to phenylalanine inclusive. Only CDR3 DNA remains: 42 bases, in frame from the first base. Clipping removes 8 bases from V and 8 bases from J, with 9 as the unmatched junction base count. The study tested focal radiation therapy combined with CTLA-4 blockade (ipilimumab) in patients with chemo-refractory metastatic non-small-cell lung cancer. This TCR came from a human donor with non-small cell lung cancer who had a partial response to radiotherapy plus ipilimumab. Some clones in this sample may be carry-over from other donors' samples. The sample was peripheral blood, taken from a patient treated with radiotherapy plus ipilimumab. The chain uses TRBV6-5 and TRBJ1-6; TRBD1 aligns with 7 central bases. The DNA sequence follows: TGTGCCAGCGCCTCGACAGGGTTCGATTCACCCCTCCACTTT. The encoded protein is CASASTGFDSPLHF.